This TCR beta chain was captured by sequencing in a study of blood T cell repertoires in COVID-19. Study context: COVID-19 samples, acute and convalescent, were from the United States, Italy and Spain. T cells, B-cell-depleted T cells, or PBMCs supplied cDNA or gDNA.

CDR1 DFQATT and CDR2 SNEGSKA come from the germline V gene (reference sequence). The CDR3 extends over 13 amino acids. Between the trimmed V and J ends, which lost 3 bases and 5 bases, there was a span of 13 bases. In the source study's methods: Estimation of nucleated cell counts was performed using reference gene primer amplification. Sequencing was performed with immunoSEQ multiplex PCR; in TCRdb, only in-frame clones are kept and a portion is missing. Clonal size and the V and J genes are those of that table, whereas D and trimming came from the DNA. The sample contains about 70,000 clones, more than 60% of which appear only once.

The chain joins TRBV20-1 to TRBJ2-5; D is unclear. The material sequenced was peripheral blood. This TCR came from a human donor in a cohort sampled during active COVID-19. The CDR3 region has the DNA TGCAGTGCTAGTCCAGGTGGCTGGGAGACCCAGTACTTC. Amino acid sequence: CSASPGGWETQYF.